This T cell receptor beta chain derives from a study of blood T cell repertoires in COVID-19. The method was immunoSEQ multiplex PCR; TCRdb's version includes in-frame clones alone and lacks a portion of them. This sample carries fewer than 250,000 clones, approximately 86% of them seen once, and the ten largest clones take around 15%. The length of the CDR3 is 14 residues. CDR1 is SGHTA and CDR2 is FQGNSA in the germline V gene. V lost 4 bases to trimming and J lost 1 base, with 11 bases between them. The receptor was isolated from a woman between 50 and 59 years old with acute COVID-19. The chain combines TRBV7-2 with TRBJ2-7; a possible D gene is TRBD1 (5 bases). Sequenced input: PBMCs or T cells enriched from blood (not recorded which). Here the CDR3 reads CASSSRTLSYEQYF. The CDR3 nucleotides are TGTGCCAGCAGCTCAAGGACACTTTCCTACGAGCAGTACTTC.